This paragraph covers one T cell receptor beta chain sequence. J was trimmed by 5 bases and V by 0 bases; bases with no gene match: 3. This CDR3 is 17 amino acids long. Germline-derived CDR1 and CDR2 are LGHNA and YNFKEQ. The data are from a study of T cell changes during pregnancy in multiple sclerosis. Sequencing was performed with immunoSEQ multiplex PCR; in TCRdb, only in-frame clones are kept and a portion is missing. The sample lists under 30,000 clones, 80% to 90% occurring once. This TCR came from a female donor in good health, enrolled as a control in a pregnancy study. V and J are TRBV4-2 and TRBJ2-3, with TRBD2 matching 15 bases. The sample consisted of CD4+ T cells from peripheral blood mononuclear cells, taken in the first trimester of pregnancy. The CDR3 coding sequence is TGTGCCAGCAGCCAAGATGCGGGACTAGCGGGAGGAGATACGCAGTATTTT. Translated, it gives CASSQDAGLAGGDTQYF.